This T cell receptor (beta chain) came from a study of T-cell memory formation after mild COVID-19. Whole-study results and caveats: Clones that contracted from day 15 to 85 were balanced CD4/CD8, while later expanders leaned CD4+.

Comment on this clonotype: Its specificity is unknown.

The CDR3 loop spans 18 amino acids. Germline assignment: CDR1 MNHEY and CDR2 SVGEGT. V was shortened by 7 bases and J by 4 bases, with 26 bases between the two germline ends. From 5'RACE with constant-segment primers came TCR alpha and TCR beta cDNA libraries that carried sample barcodes and UMIs. MiXCR, run by TCRdb on the 5' RACE reads, gives a single entry per CDR3 protein. This sample has 250,000 to 400,000 distinct CDR3 sequences, with over 11% found just once. Sequencing was done on a sample of PBMCs or a T cell subset sorted from them (not recorded which). The TCR originated in a man between 18 and 29 years old who had mild COVID-19 (a few samples of this study predate the infection). Cell type and time point are not known. V gene TRBV6-2 or TRBV6-3 combines with J gene TRBJ2-1, with D perhaps matching TRBD1 or TRBD2 (6 bases each). The CDR3 DNA reads as TGTGCCAGCATCGACGGATGGGGGGCCCGAACCCTTTACAATGAGCAGTTCTTC. Translation: CASIDGWGARTLYNEQFF.